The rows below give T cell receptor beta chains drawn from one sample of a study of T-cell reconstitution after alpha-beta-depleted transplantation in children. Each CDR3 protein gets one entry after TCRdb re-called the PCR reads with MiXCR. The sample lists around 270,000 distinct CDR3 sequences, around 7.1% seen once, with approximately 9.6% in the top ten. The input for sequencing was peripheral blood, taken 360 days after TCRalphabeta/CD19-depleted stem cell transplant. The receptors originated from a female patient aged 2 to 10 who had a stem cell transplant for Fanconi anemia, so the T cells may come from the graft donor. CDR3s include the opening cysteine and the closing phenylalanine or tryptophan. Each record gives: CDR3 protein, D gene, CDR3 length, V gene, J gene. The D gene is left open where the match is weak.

CASSQNQNTEAFF,NA,13,TRBV7-2,TRBJ1-1
CASSLSALGTGEPEAFF,TRBD1,17,TRBV5-4,TRBJ1-1
CASNQLLPGGLADTQYF,TRBD2,17,TRBV27,TRBJ2-3
CATSVSGVSGELFF,NA,14,TRBV24-1,TRBJ2-2
CASSHRISGRQPQHF,NA,15,TRBV4-3,TRBJ1-5
CASSLLSRYSPLHF,NA,14,TRBV5-1,TRBJ1-6
CASSYRGRPEWGAQYF,TRBD1,16,TRBV11-2,TRBJ2-5
CASSRTGQVLSYEQYF,TRBD1,16,TRBV5-1,TRBJ2-7
CASSHIKDTQYF,NA,12,TRBV6-6,TRBJ2-3
CASSYAPGMSLYEQYF,NA,16,TRBV6-2/TRBV6-3,TRBJ2-7
CASSLGPGTIYF,NA,12,TRBV2,TRBJ1-3
CASSEDIPQNSPLHF,NA,15,TRBV2,TRBJ1-6
CASSLPGTNSPLHF,NA,14,TRBV28,TRBJ1-6
CASSYGTIQHYGYTF,NA,15,TRBV6-5,TRBJ1-2
CASSERWQLNTGELFF,NA,16,TRBV4-1,TRBJ2-2
CASSFRGLIETQYF,NA,14,TRBV2,TRBJ2-5
CASSQGSAGQETQYF,NA,15,TRBV4-2,TRBJ2-5
CASSLGGSNSPLHF,NA,14,TRBV12-3/TRBV12-4,TRBJ1-6
CASSTGTGNRRTDTQYF,TRBD1,17,TRBV7-6,TRBJ2-3
CASSLRAGGPVETQYF,TRBD2,16,TRBV7-6,TRBJ2-5
CASSFSRATDANTGELFF,NA,18,TRBV6-2/TRBV6-3,TRBJ2-2
CASSQGYRYNEQFF,NA,14,TRBV3-1,TRBJ2-1
CASSLGAGGRMYNEQFF,TRBD2,17,TRBV5-6,TRBJ2-1
CASSSYLRLNTEAFF,NA,15,TRBV3-1,TRBJ1-1